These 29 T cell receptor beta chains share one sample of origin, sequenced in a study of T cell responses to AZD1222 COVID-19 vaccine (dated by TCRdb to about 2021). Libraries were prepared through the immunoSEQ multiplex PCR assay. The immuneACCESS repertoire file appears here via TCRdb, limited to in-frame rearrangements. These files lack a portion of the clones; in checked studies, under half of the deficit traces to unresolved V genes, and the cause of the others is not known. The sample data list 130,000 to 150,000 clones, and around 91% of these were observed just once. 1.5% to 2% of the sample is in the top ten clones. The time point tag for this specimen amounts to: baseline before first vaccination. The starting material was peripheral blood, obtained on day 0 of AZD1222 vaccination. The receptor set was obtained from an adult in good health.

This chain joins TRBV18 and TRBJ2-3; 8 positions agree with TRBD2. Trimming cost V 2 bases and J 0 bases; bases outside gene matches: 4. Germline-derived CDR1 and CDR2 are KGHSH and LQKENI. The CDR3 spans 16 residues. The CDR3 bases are TGTGCCAGCTCACCAAGGACTAGCATGAGCACAGATACGCAGTATTTT. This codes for CASSPRTSMSTDTQYF.

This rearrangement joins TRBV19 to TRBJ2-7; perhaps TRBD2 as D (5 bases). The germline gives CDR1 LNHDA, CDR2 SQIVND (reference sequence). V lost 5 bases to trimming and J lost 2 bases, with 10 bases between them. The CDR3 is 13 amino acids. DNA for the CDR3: TGTGCCAGTAGTCCGGGGATACCCTACGAGCAGTACTTC. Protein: CASSPGIPYEQYF.

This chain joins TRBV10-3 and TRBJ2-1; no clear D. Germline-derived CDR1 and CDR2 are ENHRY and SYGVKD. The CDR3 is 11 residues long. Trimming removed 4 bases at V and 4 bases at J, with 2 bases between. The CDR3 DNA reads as TGTGCCATCAGTGTGTACAATGAGCAGTTCTTC. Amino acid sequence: CAISVYNEQFF.

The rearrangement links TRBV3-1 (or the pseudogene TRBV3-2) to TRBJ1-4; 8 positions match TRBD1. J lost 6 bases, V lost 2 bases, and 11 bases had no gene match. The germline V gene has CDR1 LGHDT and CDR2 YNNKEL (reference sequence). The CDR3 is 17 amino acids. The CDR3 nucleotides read TGTGCCAGCAGCCAACCCCACAGGACAGGGAGGGATGAAAAACTGTTTTTT. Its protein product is CASSQPHRTGRDEKLFF.

The CDR3 nucleotides are TGCGCCAGCAGCTTGGCGGGACAGGTGCCCTATGGCTACACCTTC. It codes for CASSLAGQVPYGYTF. The chain recombines TRBV5-1 with TRBJ1-2, with 8 bases matching TRBD1. J was trimmed by 4 bases and V by 0 bases; bases with no gene match: 5. This CDR3 contains 15 residues. Germline V gene lookup returns CDR1 SGHRS and CDR2 YFSETQ.

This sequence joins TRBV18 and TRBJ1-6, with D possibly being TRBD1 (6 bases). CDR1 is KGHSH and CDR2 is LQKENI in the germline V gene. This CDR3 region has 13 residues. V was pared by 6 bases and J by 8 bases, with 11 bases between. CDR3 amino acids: CASSPGEYSPLHF. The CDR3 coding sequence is TGTGCCAGCTCCCCAGGGGAGTATTCACCCCTCCACTTT.

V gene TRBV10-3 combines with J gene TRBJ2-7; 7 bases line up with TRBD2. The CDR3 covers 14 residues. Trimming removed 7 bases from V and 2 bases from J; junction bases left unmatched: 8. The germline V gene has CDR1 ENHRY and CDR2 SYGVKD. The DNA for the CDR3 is TGTGCCATCACCGACCCGGGACTAACCTACGAGCAGTACTTC. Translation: CAITDPGLTYEQYF.

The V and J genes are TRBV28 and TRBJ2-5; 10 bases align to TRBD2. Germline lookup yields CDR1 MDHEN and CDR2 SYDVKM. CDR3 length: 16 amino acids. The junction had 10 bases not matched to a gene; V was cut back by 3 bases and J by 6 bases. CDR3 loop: CASSFRSSGRGKTQYF. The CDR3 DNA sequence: TGTGCCAGCAGTTTCCGTTCTAGCGGGAGAGGAAAGACCCAGTACTTC.

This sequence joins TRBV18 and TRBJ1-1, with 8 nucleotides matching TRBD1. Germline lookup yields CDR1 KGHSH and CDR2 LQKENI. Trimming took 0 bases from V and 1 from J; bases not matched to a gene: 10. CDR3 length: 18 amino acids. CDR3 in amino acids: CASSPPRDRGNRNTEAFF. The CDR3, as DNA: TGTGCCAGCTCACCACCCAGAGACAGGGGAAATCGGAACACTGAAGCTTTCTTT.

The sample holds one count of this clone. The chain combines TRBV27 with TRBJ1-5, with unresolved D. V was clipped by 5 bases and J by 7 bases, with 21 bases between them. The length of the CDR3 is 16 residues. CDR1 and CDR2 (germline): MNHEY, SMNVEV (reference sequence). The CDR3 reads CASSPTYRVVGQPQHF. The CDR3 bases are TGTGCCAGCAGTCCTACCTACCGGGTCGTGGGACAGCCCCAGCATTTT.

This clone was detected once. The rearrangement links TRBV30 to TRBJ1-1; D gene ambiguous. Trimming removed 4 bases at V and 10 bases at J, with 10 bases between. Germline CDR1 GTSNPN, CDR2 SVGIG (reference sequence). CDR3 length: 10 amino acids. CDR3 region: CAWTAGGAFF. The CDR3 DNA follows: TGTGCCTGGACTGCGGGAGGAGCTTTCTTT.

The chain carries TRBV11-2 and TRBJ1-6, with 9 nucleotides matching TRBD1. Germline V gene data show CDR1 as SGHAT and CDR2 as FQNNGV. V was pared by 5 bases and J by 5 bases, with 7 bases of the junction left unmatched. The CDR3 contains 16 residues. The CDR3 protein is CASSPTGQGNNSPLHF. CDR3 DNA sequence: TGTGCCAGCAGCCCAACGGGACAGGGAAATAATTCACCCCTCCACTTT.

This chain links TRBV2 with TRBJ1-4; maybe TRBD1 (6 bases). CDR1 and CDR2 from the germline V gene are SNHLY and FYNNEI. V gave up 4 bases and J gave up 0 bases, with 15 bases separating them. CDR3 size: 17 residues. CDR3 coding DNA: TGTGCCAGCAGTGGGCCGGGGGGGCGAACAACTAATGAAAAACTGTTTTTT. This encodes CASSGPGGRTTNEKLFF. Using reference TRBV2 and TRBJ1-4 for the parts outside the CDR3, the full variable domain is EPEVTQTPSHQVTQMGQEVILRCVPISNHLYFYWYRQILGQKVEFLVSFYNNEISEKSEIFDDQFSVERPDGSNFTLKIRSTKLEDSAMYFCASSGPGGRTTNEKLFFGSGTQLSVL.

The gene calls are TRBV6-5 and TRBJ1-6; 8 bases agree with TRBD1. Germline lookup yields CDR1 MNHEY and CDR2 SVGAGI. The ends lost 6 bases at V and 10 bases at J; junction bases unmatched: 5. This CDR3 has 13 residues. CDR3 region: CASSYGTGSPLHF. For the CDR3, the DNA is TGTGCCAGCAGCTATGGGACAGGCTCACCCCTCCACTTT.

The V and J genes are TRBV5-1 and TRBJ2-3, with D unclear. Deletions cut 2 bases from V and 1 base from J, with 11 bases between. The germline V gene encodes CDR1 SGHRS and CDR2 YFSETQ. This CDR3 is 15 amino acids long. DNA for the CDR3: TGCGCCAGCAGCTTTGGAACCCCACGCACAGATACGCAGTATTTT. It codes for CASSFGTPRTDTQYF.

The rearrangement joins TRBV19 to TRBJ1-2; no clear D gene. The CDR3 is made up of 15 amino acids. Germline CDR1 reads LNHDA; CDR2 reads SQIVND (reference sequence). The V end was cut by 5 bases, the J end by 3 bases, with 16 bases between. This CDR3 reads CASSFLRPPDYGYTF. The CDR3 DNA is TGTGCCAGTAGTTTCCTAAGACCCCCGGACTATGGCTACACCTTC.

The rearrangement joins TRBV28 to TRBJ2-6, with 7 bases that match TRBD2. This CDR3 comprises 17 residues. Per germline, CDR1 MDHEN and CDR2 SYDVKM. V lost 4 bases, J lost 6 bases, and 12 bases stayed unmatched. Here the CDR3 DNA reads TGTGCCAGCAGTTACCAGCGGGGTACCTGGGAGGCCAACGTCCTGACTTTC. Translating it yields CASSYQRGTWEANVLTF.

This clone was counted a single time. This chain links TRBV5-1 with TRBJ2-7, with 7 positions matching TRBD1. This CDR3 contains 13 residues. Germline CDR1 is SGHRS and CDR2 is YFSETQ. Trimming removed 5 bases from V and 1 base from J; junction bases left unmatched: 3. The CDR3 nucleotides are TGCGCCAGCAGTTCGGACAGGTCCTACGAGCAGTACTTC. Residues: CASSSDRSYEQYF.

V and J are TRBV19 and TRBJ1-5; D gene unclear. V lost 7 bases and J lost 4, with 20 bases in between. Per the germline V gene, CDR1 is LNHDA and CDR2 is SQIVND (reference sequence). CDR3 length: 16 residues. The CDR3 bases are TGTGCCAGTATCCTGACCGACCTTATGGGGAATCAGCCCCAGCATTTT. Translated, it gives CASILTDLMGNQPQHF.

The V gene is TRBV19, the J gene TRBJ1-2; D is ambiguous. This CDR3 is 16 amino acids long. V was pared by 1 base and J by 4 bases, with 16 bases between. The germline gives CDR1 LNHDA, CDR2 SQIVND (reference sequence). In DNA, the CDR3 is TGTGCCAGTAGTATAGTAGTGGCGTCGGCAGCCTATGGCTACACCTTC. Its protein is CASSIVVASAAYGYTF.

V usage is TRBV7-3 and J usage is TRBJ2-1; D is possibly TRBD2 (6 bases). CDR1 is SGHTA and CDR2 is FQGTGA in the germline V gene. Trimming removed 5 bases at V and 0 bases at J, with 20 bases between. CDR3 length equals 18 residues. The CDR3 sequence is CASSPNRMGRSSYNEQFF. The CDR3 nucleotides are TGTGCCAGCAGCCCAAACCGAATGGGGAGGAGCTCCTACAATGAGCAGTTCTTC.

The CDR3 nucleotides read TGTGCCAGCTCACCACCGTTAGGAGTTTCAGAGACCCAGTACTTC. Amino acids: CASSPPLGVSETQYF. This chain joins TRBV18 and TRBJ2-5; D is unresolved. The germline V gene has CDR1 KGHSH and CDR2 LQKENI. This CDR3 has 15 amino acids. Trimming removed 0 bases from V and 4 bases from J, with 12 bases in between.

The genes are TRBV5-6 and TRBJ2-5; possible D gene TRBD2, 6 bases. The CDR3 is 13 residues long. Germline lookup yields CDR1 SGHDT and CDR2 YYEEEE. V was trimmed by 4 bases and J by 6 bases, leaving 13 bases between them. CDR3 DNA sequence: TGTGCCAGCAGCGGGGGACTTTACAAGACCCAGTACTTC. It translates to CASSGGLYKTQYF. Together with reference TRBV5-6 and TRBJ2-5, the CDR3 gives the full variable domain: DAGVTQSPTHLIKTRGQQVTLRCSPKSGHDTVSWYQQALGQGPQFIFQYYEEEERQRGNFPDRFSGHQFPNYSSELNVNALLLGDSALYLCASSGGLYKTQYFGPGTRLLVL.

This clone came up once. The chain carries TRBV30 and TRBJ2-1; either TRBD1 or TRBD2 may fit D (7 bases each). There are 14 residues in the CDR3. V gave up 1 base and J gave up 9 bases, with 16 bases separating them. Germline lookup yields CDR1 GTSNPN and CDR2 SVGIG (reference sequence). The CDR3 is CAWSGGGYRGEQFF. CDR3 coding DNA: TGTGCCTGGAGTGGCGGGGGTTACAGGGGTGAGCAGTTCTTC.

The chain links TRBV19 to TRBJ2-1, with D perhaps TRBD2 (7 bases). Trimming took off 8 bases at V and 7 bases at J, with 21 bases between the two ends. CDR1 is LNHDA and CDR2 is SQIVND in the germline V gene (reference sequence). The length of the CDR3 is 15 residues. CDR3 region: CASGGLAASGNEQFF. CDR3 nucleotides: TGTGCCAGTGGGGGGCTAGCGGCCTCTGGGAATGAGCAGTTCTTC.

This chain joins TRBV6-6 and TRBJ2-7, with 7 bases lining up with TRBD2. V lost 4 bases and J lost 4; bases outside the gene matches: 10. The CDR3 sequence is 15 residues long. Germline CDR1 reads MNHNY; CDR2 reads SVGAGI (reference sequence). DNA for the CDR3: TGTGCCAGCAGTTCCGAGCGGGGCGTTAGGTACGAGCAGTACTTC. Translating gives CASSSERGVRYEQYF.

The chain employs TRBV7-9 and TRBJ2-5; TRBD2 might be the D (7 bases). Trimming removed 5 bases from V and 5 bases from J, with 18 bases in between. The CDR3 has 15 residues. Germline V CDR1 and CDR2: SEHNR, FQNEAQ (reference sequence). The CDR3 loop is CASSPLGGLWETQYF. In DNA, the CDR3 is TGTGCCAGCAGCCCGCTGGGGGGGCTTTGGGAGACCCAGTACTTC.

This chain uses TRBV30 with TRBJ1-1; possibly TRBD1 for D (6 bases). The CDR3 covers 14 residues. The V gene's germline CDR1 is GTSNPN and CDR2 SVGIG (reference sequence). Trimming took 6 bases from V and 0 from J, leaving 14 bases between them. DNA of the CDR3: TGTGCCTGCGGACGAGGGGACATGAACACTGAAGCTTTCTTT. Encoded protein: CACGRGDMNTEAFF.

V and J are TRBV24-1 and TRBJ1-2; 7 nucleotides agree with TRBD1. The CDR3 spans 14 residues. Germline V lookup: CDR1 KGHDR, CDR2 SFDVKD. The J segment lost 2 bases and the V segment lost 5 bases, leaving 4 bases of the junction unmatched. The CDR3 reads CATSARGTNYGYTF. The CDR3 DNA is TGTGCCACCAGTGCCAGGGGGACAAACTATGGCTACACCTTC.